This record covers a single T cell receptor beta chain. These data come from a study of T cell responses to AZD1222 COVID-19 vaccine. The germline gives CDR1 MDHEN, CDR2 SYDVKM. The CDR3 spans 15 residues. V was cut by 4 bases and J by 3 bases, with 16 bases left in between. Measured with immunoSEQ multiplex PCR; TCRdb has only the in-frame clones, and not every one. The table lists about 21,000 clones, 82% of them singletons. The clonotype comes from an adult in good health. The chain couples TRBV28 to TRBJ2-7; D perhaps matches TRBD1 (5 bases). The sample here was peripheral blood, taken on day 0 of AZD1222 vaccination. In nucleotides, the CDR3 is TGTGCCAGCAGTTCGACAGATAACCTTAACTACGAGCAGTACTTC. Translated: CASSSTDNLNYEQYF.